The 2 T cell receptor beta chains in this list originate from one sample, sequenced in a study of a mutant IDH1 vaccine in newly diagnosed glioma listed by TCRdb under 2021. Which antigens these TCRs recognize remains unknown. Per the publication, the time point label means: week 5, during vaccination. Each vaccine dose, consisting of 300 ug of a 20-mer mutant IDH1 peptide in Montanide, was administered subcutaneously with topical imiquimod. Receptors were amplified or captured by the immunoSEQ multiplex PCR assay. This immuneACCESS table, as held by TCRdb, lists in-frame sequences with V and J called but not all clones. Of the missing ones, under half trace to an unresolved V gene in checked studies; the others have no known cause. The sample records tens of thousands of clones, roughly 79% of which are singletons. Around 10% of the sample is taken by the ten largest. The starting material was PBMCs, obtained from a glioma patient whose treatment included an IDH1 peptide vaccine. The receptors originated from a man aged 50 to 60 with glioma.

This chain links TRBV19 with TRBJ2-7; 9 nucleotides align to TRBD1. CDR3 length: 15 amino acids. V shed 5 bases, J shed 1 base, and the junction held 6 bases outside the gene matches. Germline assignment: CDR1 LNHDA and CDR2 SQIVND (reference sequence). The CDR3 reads CASSSGTGRSYEQYF. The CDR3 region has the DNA TGTGCCAGTAGTTCGGGGACAGGGAGATCCTACGAGCAGTACTTC.

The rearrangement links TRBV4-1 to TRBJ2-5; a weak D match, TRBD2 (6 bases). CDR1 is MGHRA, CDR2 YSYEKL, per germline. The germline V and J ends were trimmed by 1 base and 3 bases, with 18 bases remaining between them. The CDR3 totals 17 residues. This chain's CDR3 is CASSQVSGGPYKETQYF. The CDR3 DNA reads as TGCGCCAGCAGCCAAGTTAGCGGAGGCCCCTACAAAGAGACCCAGTACTTC.